These 14 T cell receptor beta chains were sequenced from one sample in a study of early T cells in non-severe SARS-CoV-2 infection. TCRdb used MiXCR to reprocess the 5' RACE reads, holding one entry per CDR3 protein. The table lists approximately 70,000 distinct CDR3 sequences, roughly 12% of them singletons. Sequencing used whole blood. These receptors were taken from an adult who was a healthcare worker with PCR-confirmed SARS-CoV-2 infection or an uninfected control (not recorded which).

This clonotype was seen only a few times. The J gene is TRBJ2-1, the V gene TRBV5-1; D gene unclear. Germline V lookup: CDR1 SGHRS, CDR2 YFSETQ. V was shortened by 2 bases and J by 13 bases, with 13 bases between the two germline ends. The CDR3 has 12 amino acids. This CDR3 is CASSFSDDSQFF. The CDR3 DNA follows: TGCGCCAGCAGCTTCTCCGACGATAGCCAGTTCTTC.

This clonotype was seen repeatedly, ten times or more. This chain links TRBV6-4 with TRBJ1-1; tentatively, D is TRBD1 (5 bases). The germline gives CDR1 MRHNA, CDR2 SNTAGT. Deletions cut 3 bases from V and 1 base from J, with 12 bases between. The CDR3 is 15 residues long. In nucleotides, the CDR3 is TGTGCCAGCAGTGAAGGGGACGGAACGAACACTGAAGCTTTCTTT. Protein: CASSEGDGTNTEAFF.

The chain uses TRBV13 and TRBJ2-7; D may be TRBD1 (6 bases). The CDR3 is made up of 14 amino acids. V shed 4 bases and J shed 5 bases, with 15 bases lying between them. Germline CDR1 is PRHDT and CDR2 is FYEKMQ (reference sequence). CDR3 bases: TGTGCCAGCAGCTCAAAACAGGGTATCCACGAGCAGTACTTC. Translating gives CASSSKQGIHEQYF. The whole variable domain, remainder taken from reference TRBV13 and TRBJ2-7, is AAGVIQSPRHLIKEKRETATLKCYPIPRHDTVYWYQQGPGQDPQFLISFYEKMQSDKGSIPDRFSAQQFSDYHSELNMSSLELGDSALYFCASSSKQGIHEQYFGPGTRLTVT.

In its sample, this clonotype was seen many times. The V and J genes are TRBV6-2 or TRBV6-3 and TRBJ2-7; either TRBD1 or TRBD2 may supply D (5 bases each). The CDR3 spans 14 residues. V lost 2 bases and J 1 base, leaving 9 bases between the germline ends. CDR1 is MNHEY, CDR2 SVGEGT, per germline. CDR3 DNA: TGTGCCAGCAGTTACAGGGACGGATCCTACGAGCAGTACTTC. This sequence encodes CASSYRDGSYEQYF.

This rearrangement joins TRBV11-2 to TRBJ2-1; no reliable D call. The CDR3 covers 13 residues. The V end lost 1 base, the J end lost 10 bases, and 11 bases lay between the germline ends. Germline V lookup: CDR1 SGHAT, CDR2 FQNNGV. CDR3 protein: CASSLVPSREQFF. CDR3 sequence (DNA): TGTGCCAGCAGCTTAGTACCCTCGCGGGAGCAGTTCTTC.

This clonotype was observed at least ten times. This chain joins TRBV5-1 and TRBJ2-5; 8 bases fit TRBD2. CDR1 and CDR2 (germline): SGHRS, YFSETQ. The junction had 3 bases not matched to a gene; V was cut back by 4 bases and J by 1 base. The CDR3 length is 14 residues. CDR3 bases: TGCGCCAGCAGCGCCGGGACTAGCCAAGAGACCCAGTACTTC. Protein product: CASSAGTSQETQYF.

Many counts were recorded for this clonotype. This chain's CDR3 is CASSTDVSAYNEQFF. Written as DNA, the CDR3 is TGTGCCAGCAGTACGGACGTCTCGGCCTACAATGAGCAGTTCTTC. The gene calls are TRBV6-2 or TRBV6-3 and TRBJ2-1; D remains ambiguous. With 5 bases removed from V and 2 bases from J, the gap between germline ends came to 13 bases. Per the germline V gene, CDR1 is MNHEY and CDR2 is SVGEGT. CDR3 size: 15 residues.

This clonotype was observed many times. J is TRBJ2-2 and V is TRBV2, with D possibly matching TRBD1 (6 bases). CDR1 and CDR2 (germline): SNHLY, FYNNEI. The CDR3 length is 15 residues. The germline V and J ends were trimmed by 3 bases and 10 bases, with 18 bases remaining between them. CDR3 in amino acids: CASSDPTGHGEELFF. The DNA for the CDR3 is TGTGCCAGCAGTGATCCCACGGGACATGGGGAGGAGCTGTTTTTT.

This clonotype was recorded many times. CDR3 sequence: CASSQGAMNEKLFF. The CDR3 coding sequence is TGTGCCAGCAGCCAGGGGGCAATGAATGAAAAACTGTTTTTT. The chain recombines TRBV7-9 with TRBJ1-4, with 8 bases aligning to TRBD1. Looked up from germline, CDR1 is SEHNR and CDR2 is FQNEAQ (reference sequence). After removal of 5 bases from V and 5 bases from J, the junction contained 4 bases not matched to a gene. The CDR3 is 14 residues long. Complete variable domain (other parts from reference TRBV7-9 and TRBJ1-4): DTGVSQNPRHKITKRGQNVTFRCDPISEHNRLYWYRQTLGQGPEFLTYFQNEAQLEKSRLLSDRFSAERPKGSFSTLEIQRTEQGDSAMYLCASSQGAMNEKLFFGSGTQLSVL.

This clonotype was seen more than once but under ten times. J is TRBJ2-2 and V is TRBV7-3; 7 positions agree with TRBD1. Germline assignment: CDR1 SGHTA and CDR2 FQGTGA. V lost 5 bases, J lost 3 bases, and 3 bases stayed unmatched. This CDR3 spans 14 amino acids. This CDR3 reads CASSIDRDTGELFF. CDR3 nucleotide sequence: TGTGCCAGCAGCATTGACAGGGACACCGGGGAGCTGTTTTTT.

The chain uses TRBV6-4 and TRBJ2-3; 7 positions agree with TRBD2. The germline V gene encodes CDR1 MRHNA and CDR2 SNTAGT. The CDR3 sequence is 15 residues long. With 0 bases clipped from V and 4 bases from J, the junction kept 4 bases outside the gene matches. CDR3 protein: CASSDSMGGADTQYF. CDR3 DNA: TGTGCCAGCAGTGACTCGATGGGGGGGGCAGATACGCAGTATTTT.

The sample holds many counts of this clonotype. CDR3: CSARDPQRGTREQYF. CDR3 DNA: TGCAGTGCTAGAGATCCCCAGCGGGGGACGAGAGAGCAGTACTTC. The rearrangement links TRBV20-1 to TRBJ2-7, with 8 positions matching TRBD2. Per the germline V gene, CDR1 is DFQATT and CDR2 is SNEGSKA (reference sequence). V dropped 0 bases and J dropped 7; count of bases not matched to a gene: 11. CDR3 length: 15 residues.

This clonotype showed up just a few times. The rearrangement links TRBV30 to TRBJ2-6, with D uncertain. This CDR3 is built from 15 residues. The ends were cut back, 0 bases at V and 4 bases at J, with 10 bases in the middle. CDR1 GTSNPN and CDR2 SVGIG come from the germline V gene (reference sequence). The CDR3 bases are TGTGCCTGGAGTGTAACAAGTGACGGGGCCAACGTCCTGACTTTC. Translation: CAWSVTSDGANVLTF.

In its sample, this clonotype was seen many times. CDR3 sequence: CASSSRTSGSETQYF. For the CDR3, the DNA is TGTGCCAGCAGCTCCAGGACTAGCGGGAGTGAGACCCAGTACTTC. This chain uses TRBV7-8 with TRBJ2-5, with 13 bases fitting TRBD2. Trimming at V came to 4 bases and at J to 5 bases, leaving 4 bases not matched to a gene. In germline, CDR1 is SGHVS, CDR2 FQNEAQ. The CDR3 has 15 residues.